This record concerns one T cell receptor (beta chain) sequence. The source of the sample is a study of control samples from healthy donors and cancer patients. Only in-frame clones appear in the TCRdb table, and some are missing; sequencing was by immunoSEQ multiplex PCR. This table has 70,000 to 90,000 clones, approximately 94% appearing once. Trimming shortened V by 6 bases and J by 2 bases, and 12 bases separated the two germline ends. The CDR3 spans 14 residues. Looked up from germline, CDR1 is SNHLY and CDR2 is FYNNEI. The sequence was collected from a woman between 40 and 50 years old in good health. This chain uses TRBV2 with TRBJ2-3; D is perhaps TRBD2 (5 bases). The sequenced material came from blood. DNA of the CDR3: TGTGCCAGCAGGGAGCGGTTACTCACAGATACGCAGTATTTT. Amino acid sequence: CASRERLLTDTQYF.